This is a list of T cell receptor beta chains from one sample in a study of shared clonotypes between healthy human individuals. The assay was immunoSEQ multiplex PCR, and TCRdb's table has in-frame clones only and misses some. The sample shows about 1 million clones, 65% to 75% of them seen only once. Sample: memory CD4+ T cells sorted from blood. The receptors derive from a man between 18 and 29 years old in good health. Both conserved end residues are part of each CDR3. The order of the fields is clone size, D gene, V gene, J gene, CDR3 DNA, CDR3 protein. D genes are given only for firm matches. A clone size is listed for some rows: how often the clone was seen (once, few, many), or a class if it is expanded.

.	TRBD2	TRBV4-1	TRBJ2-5	TGCGCCAGCAGCCAAGTAGGGGCGGGGGGGCCTCTGGAGACCCAGTACTTC	CASSQVGAGGPLETQYF
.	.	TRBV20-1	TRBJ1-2	TGCAGTGCTGCTACAGGGTTTGGCTACACCTTC	CSAATGFGYTF
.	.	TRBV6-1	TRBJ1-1	TGTGCCATGCGGGAGGGCGGGTACACTGAAGCTTTCTTT	CAMREGGYTEAFF
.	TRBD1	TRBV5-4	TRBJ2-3	TGTGCCAGCAGCTTTGACAGGGGCACAGATACGCAGTATTTT	CASSFDRGTDTQYF
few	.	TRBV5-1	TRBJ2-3	TGCGCCAGCAGCTTGGAGGGGTACTTGCGAGGAGATACGCAGTATTTT	CASSLEGYLRGDTQYF
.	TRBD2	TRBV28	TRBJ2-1	TGTGCCAGCAGTTTCCTTGGCGGGGGGTCCTACAATGAGCAGTTCTTC	CASSFLGGGSYNEQFF
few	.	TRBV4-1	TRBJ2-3	TGCGCCAGCAGCTCCCGGACAGATACTAGCACAGATACGCAGTATTTT	CASSSRTDTSTDTQYF
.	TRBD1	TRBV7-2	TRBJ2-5	TGTGCCAGCAGCTTAGGGACAGGGGGGCGAGAGACCCAGTACTTC	CASSLGTGGRETQYF
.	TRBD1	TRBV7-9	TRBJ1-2	TGTGCCAGCAGCTCGGACAGGTTTGAGAACTATGGCTACACCTTC	CASSSDRFENYGYTF
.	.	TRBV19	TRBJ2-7	TGTGCCAGTAGTATAGGAGGTCTCTACGAGCAGTACTTC	CASSIGGLYEQYF
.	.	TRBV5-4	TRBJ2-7	TGTGCCAGCAGCTTCGGGACTGGATTCTACGAGCAGTACTTC	CASSFGTGFYEQYF
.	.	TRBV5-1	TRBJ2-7	TGCGCCAGCAGCTTATCTAGGAGTTTGGACGAGCAGTACTTC	CASSLSRSLDEQYF
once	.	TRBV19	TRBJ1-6	TGTGCCAGTAACACTTGGGCAGGGGAAAATTCACCCCTCCACTTT	CASNTWAGENSPLHF
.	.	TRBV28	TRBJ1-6	TGTGCCAGCAGTCCGCCGGACAGTCGGCATTCACCCCTCCACTTT	CASSPPDSRHSPLHF
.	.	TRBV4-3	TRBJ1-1	TGCGCCAGCAGCCAAGATCAGGCAGTATCTGAAGCTTTCTTT	CASSQDQAVSEAFF
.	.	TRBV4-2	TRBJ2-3	TGTGCCAGCAGCCAAGGAGGCGGGGGCCCCACAGATACGCAGTATTTT	CASSQGGGGPTDTQYF